The 20 T cell receptor beta chains reported below all come from one sample, sequenced in a study of T cells in Graves' hyperthyroidism and ophthalmopathy. RNA transcripts yielded amplified TCR beta CDR3 regions. A set of HTBI primers served as the primers for a first-round RT-PCR of the TCR CDR3. TCRdb ran MiXCR on the multiplex PCR reads and lists one entry per CDR3 protein. In the table there are hundreds of thousands of distinct CDR3 sequences, around 16% of which are singletons. The specimen was blood. The receptors were gathered from a middle-aged woman with Graves' ophthalmopathy.

This clonotype was counted at least ten times. This chain joins TRBV3-1 and TRBJ1-1; D unclear. The CDR3 extends over 12 amino acids. Trimming took off 6 bases at V and 5 bases at J, with 10 bases between the two ends. The V gene's germline CDR1 is LGHDT and CDR2 YNNKEL (reference sequence). The CDR3 nucleotides are TGTGCCAGCAGTCGGGTTAATACTGAAGCTTTCTTT. As protein: CASSRVNTEAFF.

About this clonotype itself: A much larger clone differs from this one at a single base, so this may be a read error. The rearrangement joins TRBV3-1 to TRBJ1-5; 7 bases are shared with TRBD1. The CDR3 is 14 amino acids. CDR1 LGHDT and CDR2 YNNKEL come from the germline V gene (reference sequence). CDR3: CASSQRQGNQLQHF. CDR3 DNA: TGTGCCAGCAGCCAAAGACAGGGCAATCAGCTCCAGCATTTT.

This clonotype was observed a few times. The chain uses TRBV18 and TRBJ1-4, with D perhaps matching TRBD1 (6 bases). Germline CDR1 is KGHSH and CDR2 is LQKENI. The CDR3 runs to 15 residues. V lost 6 bases and J 5 bases, leaving 16 bases between the germline ends. The CDR3 loop reads CASSTNPGANEKLFF. The CDR3 bases are TGTGCCAGCTCTACCAATCCAGGGGCGAATGAAAAACTGTTTTTT. The variable domain in full, completed from reference TRBV18 and TRBJ1-4, reads NAGVMQNPRHLVRRRGQEARLRCSPMKGHSHVYWYRQLPEEGLKFMVYLQKENIIDESGMPKERFSAEFPKEGPSILRIQQVVRGDSAAYFCASSTNPGANEKLFFGSGTQLSVL.

This clonotype appeared many times. This chain uses TRBV20-1 with TRBJ1-1; D is uncertain. The germline CDR1 and CDR2 sequences are DFQATT and SNEGSKA (reference sequence). The CDR3 is 16 amino acids. V lost 0 bases to trimming and J lost 1 base, with 15 bases between them. Here the CDR3 reads CSARDWAAPRNTEAFF. Here the CDR3 DNA reads TGCAGTGCTAGAGATTGGGCCGCTCCTAGGAACACTGAAGCTTTCTTT.

This clonotype was observed at least ten times. The CDR3 region is CASSPLGSGSVETQYF. In DNA form, the CDR3 reads TGTGCCAGCAGTCCCCTTGGTAGCGGGAGCGTGGAGACCCAGTACTTC. The chain couples TRBV28 to TRBJ2-5; 9 bases align to TRBD2. Germline V gives CDR1 MDHEN, CDR2 SYDVKM. The length of the CDR3 is 16 residues. The ends lost 5 bases at V and 5 bases at J; junction bases unmatched: 12.

Ten or more counts support this clonotype. The V gene is TRBV11-2, the J gene TRBJ1-1, with TRBD1 matching 7 bases. The CDR3 extends over 16 amino acids. The germline CDR1 and CDR2 sequences are SGHAT and FQNNGV. V shed 5 bases, J shed 0 bases, and the junction held 9 bases outside the gene matches. The CDR3 bases are TGTGCCAGCAGCCCGAGGGGACAGCTTCTGAACACTGAAGCTTTCTTT. Protein product: CASSPRGQLLNTEAFF.

This clonotype was observed many times. The CDR3 spells CASRYRDRGPDTQYF. CDR3 DNA: TGTGCCAGCAGGTACCGGGACAGGGGCCCAGATACGCAGTATTTT. This chain joins TRBV5-6 and TRBJ2-3, with 10 bases that match TRBD1. Germline loops: CDR1 SGHDT, CDR2 YYEEEE. The CDR3 is made up of 15 amino acids. J lost 4 bases, V lost 5 bases, and 7 bases had no gene match.

This clonotype was seen more than once but under ten times. The chain links TRBV5-1 to TRBJ2-1, with 10 bases identical to TRBD1. CDR1 is SGHRS and CDR2 is YFSETQ in the germline V gene. The CDR3 length is 16 residues. Unmatched junction bases numbered 6, after V lost 0 bases and J lost 6 bases. As DNA, the CDR3 is TGCGCCAGCAGCTTGGAGGGACAGGGGATCCTCAATGAGCAGTTCTTC. Amino acid sequence: CASSLEGQGILNEQFF.

This clonotype was seen a handful of times. The J gene is TRBJ2-2, the V gene TRBV11-2; the match to TRBD2 covers 7 bases. Germline V gene lookup returns CDR1 SGHAT and CDR2 FQNNGV. This CDR3 is built from 15 residues. J lost 7 bases, V lost 1 base, and 6 bases had no gene match. The CDR3: CASSLGGGPGGELFF. CDR3 nucleotides: TGTGCCAGCAGCTTAGGGGGAGGGCCCGGCGGGGAGCTGTTTTTT.

Concerning this clonotype: An end of the junction does not agree with germline; a read error may underlie this. The V and J genes are TRBV28 and TRBJ2-5; 9 nucleotides line up with TRBD1. The CDR3 spans 14 residues. Germline assignment: CDR1 MDHEN and CDR2 SYDVKM. The CDR3 reads CASRDTGGEEAQYF. As DNA, the CDR3 is TGTGCCAGCAGGGATACAGGGGGCGAAGAGGCCCAGTACTTC.

Many counts were recorded for this clonotype. This chain links TRBV2 with TRBJ2-1; D may be TRBD1 or TRBD2 (6 bases each). Trimming removed 8 bases at V and 10 bases at J, with 15 bases between. Germline V gene data show CDR1 as SNHLY and CDR2 as FYNNEI. The CDR3 loop spans 12 amino acids. This CDR3 is CASEQQGGEQFF. The CDR3 region has the DNA TGTGCCAGCGAACAACAGGGAGGCGAGCAGTTCTTC.

There are a few counts of this clonotype. This may be a read error: a much more frequent sequence differs by one nucleotide. CDR3 bases: TGCGCCAGCAGCTTGGTGAGAACAGCAGATACGCAGTATTTT. Its translation is CASSLVRTADTQYF. The chain joins TRBV5-1 to TRBJ2-3; D call uncertain. Germline CDR1 is SGHRS and CDR2 is YFSETQ. The CDR3 totals 14 residues. Trimming removed 0 bases from V and 4 bases from J, with 9 bases in between.

At least ten counts were recorded for this clonotype. The chain carries TRBV24-1 and TRBJ1-1, with 7 positions matching TRBD1. Losses at the gene ends were 4 bases for V and 1 base for J; bases not matched to a gene: 5. The CDR3 extends over 15 amino acids. The germline V gene has CDR1 KGHDR and CDR2 SFDVKD. CDR3 nucleotides: TGTGCCACCAGTGACTCGACAGGGAGGAACACTGAAGCTTTCTTT. It is translated as CATSDSTGRNTEAFF.

The rearrangement joins TRBV7-9 to TRBJ1-4, with a weak D call TRBD1 (5 bases). The CDR3 spans 14 residues. Germline values: CDR1 SEHNR, CDR2 FQNEAQ (reference sequence). The V and J ends lost 4 bases and 8 bases respectively, with 14 bases between them. CDR3 region: CASSSVREGEKLFF. CDR3 nucleotides: TGTGCCAGCAGCTCGGTCAGGGAAGGGGAAAAACTGTTTTTT.

Comment on this clonotype: With a much larger clone just one base away, this may be a read error. This CDR3 is missing its conserved last phenylalanine or tryptophan, likely due to a read error. V usage is TRBV2 and J usage is TRBJ1-5; D may be TRBD1 (6 bases). The V end was cut by 4 bases, the J end by 7 bases, with 14 bases between. Germline V gives CDR1 SNHLY, CDR2 FYNNEI. This CDR3 comprises 14 residues. DNA of the CDR3: TGTGCCAGCAGTGGGGGGGCGCAGGGGCAGCCCCAGCATTAT. This translates into CASSGGAQGQPQHY.

In its sample, this clonotype was seen many times. CDR3 coding DNA: TGTGCCAGCAGGGGACAGGGGGCAGGTGAAACTGAAGCTTTCTTT. Its translation: CASRGQGAGETEAFF. The chain uses TRBV6-1 and TRBJ1-1; 12 bases agree with TRBD1. With 6 bases clipped from V and 5 bases from J, the junction kept 7 bases outside the gene matches. CDR3 length: 15 residues. CDR1 is MNHNS, CDR2 SASEGT, per germline.

In its sample, this clonotype was seen many times. The V and J genes are TRBV7-2 and TRBJ2-1; TRBD2 agrees at 8 bases. The germline gives CDR1 SGHTA, CDR2 FQGNSA. Trimming at V came to 5 bases and at J to 1 base, leaving 16 bases not matched to a gene. The CDR3 has 19 amino acids. CDR3 sequence: CASSLRGLAGLESYNEQFF. The CDR3 bases are TGTGCCAGCAGCCTAAGAGGGCTTGCGGGACTAGAGTCCTACAATGAGCAGTTCTTC.

This clonotype was observed a handful of times. This chain connects TRBV7-2 to TRBJ2-5; D perhaps matches TRBD2 (6 bases). The CDR3 has 13 residues. Looked up from germline, CDR1 is SGHTA and CDR2 is FQGNSA. V was cut by 6 bases and J by 4 bases, with 12 bases left in between. CDR3 DNA sequence: TGTGCCAGCAGTCGAGGACTACGAGAGACCCAGTACTTC. Its translation: CASSRGLRETQYF. The full variable domain, with the rest looked up from reference TRBV7-2 and TRBJ2-5, is GAGVSQSPSNKVTEKGKDVELRCDPISGHTALYWYRQSLGQGLEFLIYFQGNSAPDKSGLPSDRFSAERTGGSVSTLTIQRTQQEDSAVYLCASSRGLRETQYFGPGTRLLVL.

In this sample, this clonotype turned up many times. Sequence at one end of the junction differs from germline and may be a read error. The V gene is TRBV7-9, the J gene TRBJ2-2; D remains ambiguous. This CDR3 has 13 residues. CDR1 SEHNR and CDR2 FQNEAQ come from the germline V gene (reference sequence). The CDR3 sequence: CASSLGYTGELFF. CDR3 sequence (DNA): TGTGCCAGCAGTTTAGGGTACACCGGGGAGCTGTTTTTT.

The sample holds many counts of this clonotype. CDR3 protein: CASSLVSVGTEAFF. DNA of the CDR3: TGCGCCAGCAGCTTGGTGTCAGTTGGCACTGAAGCTTTCTTT. This sequence joins TRBV5-1 and TRBJ1-1; no clear D gene. The CDR3 has 14 amino acids. Trimming cost V 0 bases and J 4 bases, with 10 bases left between them. CDR1 SGHRS and CDR2 YFSETQ come from the germline V gene. Full variable domain (outside the CDR3, taken from reference TRBV5-1 and TRBJ1-1): KAGVTQTPRYLIKTRGQQVTLSCSPISGHRSVSWYQQTPGQGLQFLFEYFSETQRNKGNFPGRFSGRQFSNSRSEMNVSTLELGDSALYLCASSLVSVGTEAFFGQGTRLTVV.